This TCR beta chain came from a study of CD8 T cells in Susac syndrome. The CDR3 extends over 14 amino acids. The germline CDR1 and CDR2 sequences are DFQATT and SNEGSKA (reference sequence). Deletions cut 3 bases from V and 7 bases from J, with 16 bases between. Random hexamers were used to reverse transcribe the RNA input (about 0.5 to 1 ug). TCRdb re-analysed the immunoSEQ multiplex PCR reads in MiXCR, keeping a single row per CDR3 protein. The top ten hold around 0.078% of the sample, which has approximately 120,000 distinct CDR3 sequences, more than 90% seen once. CD8+ and CD4+ T cells from blood underwent TCR beta sequencing.

The V gene is TRBV20-1, the J gene TRBJ2-1; D not resolved. This clonotype was sampled from a human donor in good health. The sequenced material came from CD4+ T cells from PBMCs. DNA for the CDR3: TGCAGTGCTAGCGTAGCTGCTCAAGGAAATGAGCAGTTCTTC. Its protein is CSASVAAQGNEQFF.